This T cell receptor beta chain was found in a study of cytomegalovirus exposure and HLA in healthy donors (TCRdb year 2017). A note on the overall study: In an earlier analysis of under 600 of the donors, approximately 300 Gb of sequence data and 120 million or so unique TCR beta sequences from 150 million to 200 million T cells were reported. An earlier analysis of approximately 640 of the donors applied high-throughput TCR beta sequencing to assess whether each TCR beta V gene segment acted as functional or pseudogenic. In a later analysis, previously published TCR beta repertoires from 670 or so donors were re-analyzed and high-resolution HLA genotyping was added so that TCR occurrence patterns could be studied. Class I and class II HLA loci were covered by the typing at four-digit resolution. The number of donors typed differed by locus, with about 620-630 for A, B, C, DRB1 and DQB1, more than 500 for DQA1, 606 for DPA1, and over 400 for DPB1. The study was designed to test whether signatures of past pathogen exposure could be identified by cataloging public T cell receptors. Among under 450 genotyped donors of the cohort, an average of roughly 240,000 unique TCR beta nucleotide sequences were sequenced per donor, around 18% of them non-productive. High-throughput TCR immunosequencing, statistical association of individual TCRs with disease status, and machine learning were combined to predict cytomegalovirus infection status. The study profiled the T cell repertoires of around 700 subjects by immunosequencing and related them to cytomegalovirus serostatus. The genetic ancestry cluster associated with self-reported Caucasian donors included 65% to 90% of the roughly 390 genotyped donors. Roughly 300 gigabases of sequencing data and 70 million to 95 million unique TCR sequences made up an early release that covered approximately 700 HLA-typed donors. Alongside the repertoire data, information on donor age, sex, ethnicity and CMV serostatus was compiled. Genome-wide SNP genotypes for about 65% of the 666 donors were used in a later genetic analysis, which treated that subset as a discovery cohort. All discovery cohort repertoires had been generated using a single sequencing platform. Besides the first cohort of 666 subjects, a separate validation cohort made up of over 100 different subjects was used. Rather than drawing on any new phenotypic data, the later analysis identified candidate immune exposures from TCR beta sequences and the way those sequences occurred across donors. Because of strong linkage in the cohort, a handful of DR-DQ haplotypes were treated as single units for association and clustering.

Notes on this clone: Its binding antigen is unknown. One base away there is no much larger clone; base qualities are not given.

Overall study outcomes, separate from this receptor: This cohort had only TCR beta chains sequenced, and the lack of alpha or paired-chain data limited which features could be detected. According to a later analysis, most CMV-associated TCR beta chains appeared to be HLA-restricted, and the HLA associations seemed to be driven largely by CMV exposure. Immune exposure information for the cohort was limited to CMV serostatus. Because counts were too low, about 18 rarely observed V segments, including chromosome 9 orphons, were left out of the earlier analysis of approximately 580 of the donors. A cluster of highly shared sequence variants was judged likely to represent a technical artifact of the sequencing pipeline. According to the authors, the approach could potentially be generalized to other disease states and immunological phenotypes. According to a later analysis, TCR association rates differed among HLA loci, with DRB1 alleles showing the most associated TCRs and HLA-C alleles showing the fewest. The study gave a list of under 200 TCR beta chains associated with cytomegalovirus. V-gene and J-gene trimming of TCR beta chains was associated with a missense DCLRE1C variant in a later genetic analysis, and the association was replicated in an independent cohort. In a later analysis, 15,000 to 20,000 TCR beta sequences were associated with specific HLA alleles at a false discovery rate of 0.05. A further reported finding was that TCR beta sequences accurately predicted the HLA-A and HLA-B alleles for most subjects in the first cohort. HLA typing was unavailable for some donors at each locus, so association tests used only the typed subset. The presence/absence analyses assumed that sequencing depth was roughly uniform across donors, and that assumption may not be true. A few of the identified cytomegalovirus-associated TCR beta chains were confirmed in vitro to be specific for cytomegalovirus antigens. In an earlier analysis of 587 of the donors, most TCR beta V segments appeared in productive rearrangements about 87% or about 30% of the time, broadly matching IMGT annotations. The 87-base-pair reads could not distinguish some IMGT-functional V segments, including TRBV6-2 and TRBV6-3, so those segments were excluded. Assigning TCR associations to individual alleles was difficult when HLA alleles, especially DR and DQ, strongly co-occurred. Correlated functional status among segregating V segments might reflect linkage disequilibrium, but an unknown experimental factor could not be ruled out. In a later analysis, HLA-associated TCR beta chains showed more clonal expansion and lower generation probabilities than non-associated chains that were equally common. In both the original and validation cohorts, the classifier was reported to diagnose cytomegalovirus status with high specificity and sensitivity. Compared with the approximately 720-donor mean, donors in an Asian-associated ancestry cluster had fewer N-insertions in productive TCRs, according to a later genetic analysis. Several of the top co-occurrence clusters appeared to be linked to parvovirus B19, influenza, CMV and Epstein-Barr virus, according to a later analysis. Across donors, most TCR sequences were observed very rarely, whereas some public TCRs were present in many individuals.

In total, roughly 710 healthy bone marrow donors made up the cohort. At the time of sampling, every cohort member was nominally healthy, though immune exposures that went unrecorded were likely present. The donor tested CMV seronegative and was one of the 352 seronegative cohort members. Every donor gave a peripheral blood sample, and the peripheral blood mononuclear cells from that sample were used for TCR beta sequencing. The Qiagen DNeasy Blood Extraction Kit was used to extract genomic DNA from the blood cell samples. The method behind the library was the immunoSEQ multiplex PCR assay. A mixture of 60 forward primers for TCR Vbeta segments and 13 reverse primers for TCR Jbeta segments was used in the multiplex PCR. The CDR3 region of rearranged TCR beta genes was amplified from genomic DNA with a multiplex PCR assay. On the Illumina HiSeq System, the amplified TCR beta libraries were sequenced as 87-base-pair reads. In the authors' own workflow: A later analysis counted some 74 million unique TCR beta chains across the 666 repertoires, and 9 million to 14 million of these chains were shared by at least two donors. Raw reads were error-corrected and collapsed into unique sequences with a nearest-neighbor algorithm that merged closely related sequences to remove PCR and sequencing errors. CDR3 sequences were aligned to IMGT reference sequences to assign V, D and J gene segments. For a sequence to be retained, a match of at least six nucleotides to both a V gene segment and a J gene segment was required. A rearrangement was called productive if the CDR3 had no stop codons and remained in frame with V and J, and every other rearrangement was called non-productive. CDR3 was defined according to IMGT convention as the region running from the second conserved V-encoded cysteine to the conserved J-encoded phenylalanine. The earlier analysis of 500 to 600 of the donors excluded sequences that lacked an unambiguous match to a single V gene segment. In an earlier analysis of some 590 of the donors, a V segment was called functional when productive rearrangements were above 56.7%, and segregating when the standard deviation between donors exceeded 5%. A statistical classification framework was developed to diagnose cytomegalovirus status using the catalog of TCR beta chain sequences. In a later analysis, TCR nucleotide sequences were compared against IMGT/GENE-DB human TR gene sequences so that V and J genes could be assigned. The TCRdist pipeline was used in a later analysis to assign CDR3 sequences and most-parsimonious VDJ recombination scenarios. In a later analysis, each TCR beta chain was defined by its CDR3 amino acid sequence together with its V-gene family, and reads lacking a unique V-gene family were excluded. In a later analysis, some 600 highly shared, low-generation-probability nucleotide sequences were removed to address suspected cross-contamination and a sequencing artifact. In a later analysis, a clonal expansion index was calculated for each public chain from normalized within-repertoire ranks of inferred template counts. In a later analysis, generation probabilities were computed with a VDJ recombination model fitted to out-of-frame rearrangements, and the resulting probabilities were checked against IGoR. A later analysis scored TCR-TCR, TCR-HLA and TCR-CMV co-occurrence with hypergeometric tests, applying a repertoire-size bias correction to TCR pairs. False discovery rates were estimated in a later analysis by permuting HLA or CMV assignments 20 times. In a later analysis, co-occurring TCRs were grouped using DBSCAN, with TCRdist sequence similarity added in when clustering inside HLA-allele-positive subsets. Repertoires with fewer than 30,000 or more than 120,000 public chains, plus five repertoires with anomalous nucleotide sharing, were excluded from co-occurrence clustering. The table was pulled from immuneACCESS by TCRdb, which kept in-frame rearrangements only. Such tables lose some clones; where checked, under half of the loss comes from unresolved V genes, and the rest has no known cause. V and J calls and clone size come straight from that table; D and trimming were deduced from the DNA. A total of 190,000 or so clones appear in this sample, around four fifths of them only once. Over 1.5% of the sample rests with the top ten.

The CDR3 runs 15 residues from the cysteine to the phenylalanine. Only CDR3 DNA is held: 45 bases, read in frame from base 1. V sheds 1 base and J sheds 5 bases, leaving 12 bases between their ends. CDR1 and CDR2 (SGHTA, FQGTGA) derive from the germline V gene. This TCR derives from a man aged 50 to 59 in good health and CMV-seronegative. The chain couples TRBV7-3 to TRBJ2-1; tentative D gene TRBD2, with 6 bases matching. The source material was PBMCs. CDR3 loop: CASSLIGRGDNEQFF. In nucleotides, the sequence is TGTGCCAGCAGCTTAATAGGGCGGGGCGACAATGAGCAGTTCTTC.